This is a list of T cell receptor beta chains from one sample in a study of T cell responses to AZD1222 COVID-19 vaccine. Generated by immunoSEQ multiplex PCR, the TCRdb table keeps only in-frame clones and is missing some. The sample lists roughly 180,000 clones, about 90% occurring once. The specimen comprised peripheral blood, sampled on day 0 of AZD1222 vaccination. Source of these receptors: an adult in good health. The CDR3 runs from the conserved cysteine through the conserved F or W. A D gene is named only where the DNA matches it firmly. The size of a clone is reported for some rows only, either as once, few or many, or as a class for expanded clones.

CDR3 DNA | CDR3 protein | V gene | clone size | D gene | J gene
TGCAGCGTTGGGGGTAACTATGGCTACACCTTC | CSVGGNYGYTF | TRBV29-1 | - | - | TRBJ1-2
TGTGCCAGCAGCCTGGGGTGGATTCAAGGCTACACCTTC | CASSLGWIQGYTF | TRBV28 | - | - | TRBJ1-2
TGCGCCAGCAGCACGACGGCTCCTACCGAGCAGTACTTC | CASSTTAPTEQYF | TRBV5-1 | - | - | TRBJ2-7
TGTGCCAGCAGTGACTCGTTCAGAGGCAATGAGCAGTTCTTC | CASSDSFRGNEQFF | TRBV6-4 | once | - | TRBJ2-1
TGTGCCAGCAGCGTATACTCCTCTGGAAACACCATATATTTT | CASSVYSSGNTIYF | TRBV9 | - | - | TRBJ1-3
TGTGCCAGCAGCTTAGTTGACAGGGCGAAAAGGTACAATGAGCAGTTCTTC | CASSLVDRAKRYNEQFF | TRBV11-2 | - | TRBD1 | TRBJ2-1
TGTGCCAGCACCCCCGGGTGGGGGGGAGGGAGCACTGAAGCTTTCTTT | CASTPGWGGGSTEAFF | TRBV27 | - | - | TRBJ1-1
TGTGCCAGCAGCGTAGTGGAGGGGGCTGGCTACACCTTC | CASSVVEGAGYTF | TRBV9 | - | TRBD1 | TRBJ1-2
TGTGCCAGCAGCAATCGACAGGGCCACCAACAAAACGAGCAGTACTTC | CASSNRQGHQQNEQYF | TRBV21-1 | once | - | TRBJ2-7
TGTGCCATCAGGGCGACTAGCGGGCCCCGCCCGGAGCAGTTCTTC | CAIRATSGPRPEQFF | TRBV10-3 | - | TRBD2 | TRBJ2-1
TGTGCCAGCAGCTTGTGGCAGAACGCTAATGAAAAACTGTTTTTT | CASSLWQNANEKLFF | TRBV5-6 | - | - | TRBJ1-4
TGTGCCAGCAGTTACTGGGCTAGCGGACACGGGGAGACCCAGTACTTC | CASSYWASGHGETQYF | TRBV6-5 | - | TRBD2 | TRBJ2-5
TGTGCCAGCAGCGTCGGACTAGCGGTCTTCGAGACCCAGTACTTC | CASSVGLAVFETQYF | TRBV7-2 | - | TRBD2 | TRBJ2-5
TGTGCCACGGGACAGTCAAGTGCAGATACGCAGTATTTT | CATGQSSADTQYF | TRBV19 | - | TRBD1 | TRBJ2-3
TGTGCCAGCAGCTTAGAACTGGGACTAGCGGGGGGCCATGGGGATACGCAGTATTTT | CASSLELGLAGGHGDTQYF | TRBV7-9 | - | TRBD2 | TRBJ2-3
TGTGCCAGTGGGGGACAGGGGGCAGTTAGCAATCAGCCCCAGCATTTT | CASGGQGAVSNQPQHF | TRBV19 | - | TRBD1 | TRBJ1-5
TGTGCCAGCAGACCCCCCGGTTCCAAGCCCCAGCATTTT | CASRPPGSKPQHF | TRBV6-5 | - | - | TRBJ1-5
TGTGCCTCCCTCTTGTTGGCGGGGACTGAAGCTTTCTTT | CASLLLAGTEAFF | TRBV30 | - | - | TRBJ1-1
TGTGCCAGCAGTTTATTTATCGGTACCTACAATGAGCAGTTCTTC | CASSLFIGTYNEQFF | TRBV28 | - | - | TRBJ2-1
TGTGCCAGCAGCTTTTCCCAGGGAGTTTTCAATCAGCCCCAGCATTTT | CASSFSQGVFNQPQHF | TRBV7-2 | - | - | TRBJ1-5
TGCGCCAGCAGTGAGGGGCAGTTTAAAGAGACCCAGTACTTC | CASSEGQFKETQYF | TRBV10-1 | - | - | TRBJ2-5
TGTGCCAGTATGAAGGATCCGGTTGACACCGGGGAGCTGTTTTTT | CASMKDPVDTGELFF | TRBV19 | - | - | TRBJ2-2
TGTGCCAGCAGTTTAATCCGGGAGGTGAACACTGAAGCTTTCTTT | CASSLIREVNTEAFF | TRBV27 | - | - | TRBJ1-1
TGTGCCAGCAGTTTCGGACAGTACAATCAGCCCCAGCATTTT | CASSFGQYNQPQHF | TRBV6-5 | - | - | TRBJ1-5
TGTGCCAGCAACCCGCGGATGGGAAACTACGAGCAGTACTTC | CASNPRMGNYEQYF | TRBV6-5 | - | - | TRBJ2-7
TGTGCCAGTAGTAGGGACAGGGACACTGAAGCTTTCTTT | CASSRDRDTEAFF | TRBV19 | - | TRBD1 | TRBJ1-1
TGTGCCAGCAGCCCACGGGACTTCAATATTCCCGGGGAGCTGTTTTTT | CASSPRDFNIPGELFF | TRBV7-9 | - | - | TRBJ2-2
TGTGCCAGCAGCTTAGACTGGGGGCTGTCGAGAGAGACCCAGTACTTC | CASSLDWGLSRETQYF | TRBV7-9 | - | - | TRBJ2-5